Listed below are T cell receptor beta chains from one sample, sequenced in a study of blood T cells in healthy people across ages. TCRdb ran MiXCR on the 5' RACE reads and lists one entry per CDR3 protein. The repertoire holds 780,000 or so distinct CDR3 sequences, with about 25% as singletons. This sample also appeared in a second study, on T cells of mothers and their children.

The sample taken for sequencing was blood. The receptors originated from a boy younger than 18 in good health. Each CDR3 is given with its conserved first and last residue. Fields, in order: CDR3 length, V gene, CDR3 protein.

>14|TRBV20-1
CSATEHRGNQPQHF
>13|TRBV28
CASSLGRVYGYTF
>14|TRBV2
CASRTNGHSYEQYF
>14|TRBV7-6
CASSLEEGTTEAFF
>17|TRBV15
CATSGIRQAIAKNIQYF
>11|TRBV28
CASRWTDTQYF
>15|TRBV12-3/TRBV12-4
CASSNPGSSGNTIYF
>18|TRBV27
CASSLRASGRESSYEQYF
>13|TRBV3-1
CASSSLDRNEQFF
>14|TRBV2
CASTIQGAGGEAFF
>15|TRBV12-3/TRBV12-4
CASSRDRGAGYEQYF
>14|TRBV3-1
CASSPSGVGETQYF
>19|TRBV7-2
CASSSREGQALSFQETQYF
>15|TRBV7-6
CASSTSGRVQETQYF
>14|TRBV7-2
CASSPTSYRETQYF
>18|TRBV27
CASSLYLSQGGKLYEQYF
>15|TRBV7-2
CASSLYSSLGETQYF
>16|TRBV18
CASSPLGRGVTDTQYF
>15|TRBV12-3/TRBV12-4
CASRPSGTANEKLFF
>15|TRBV3-1
CASSPRTGLDSPLHF
>13|TRBV12-3/TRBV12-4
CASSFSANEKLFF
>13|TRBV20-1
CSAPTGAGYGYTF
>17|TRBV7-2
CASSLARTSGPTDTQYF
>14|TRBV4-1
CASSQVHRGDIRYF
>14|TRBV20-1
CSAQNMGEWDTQYF
>13|TRBV7-2
CASSLGLGGEQYF
>14|TRBV24-1
CATSVAGPNNEQFF
>15|TRBV2
CASRVGLAAYNEQFF
>14|TRBV6-6
CASRGRQGAQEQYF
>15|TRBV12-3/TRBV12-4
CASSFSLRNNSPLHF
>14|TRBV4-3
CASSQVRGAYEQYF